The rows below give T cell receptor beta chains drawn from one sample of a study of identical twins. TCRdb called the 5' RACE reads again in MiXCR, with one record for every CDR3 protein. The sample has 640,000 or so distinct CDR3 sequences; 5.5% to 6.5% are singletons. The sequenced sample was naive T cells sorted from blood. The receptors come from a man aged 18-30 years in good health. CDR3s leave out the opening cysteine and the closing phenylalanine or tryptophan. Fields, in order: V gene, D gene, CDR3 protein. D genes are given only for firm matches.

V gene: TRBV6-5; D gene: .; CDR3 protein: AIWTVNTEAF
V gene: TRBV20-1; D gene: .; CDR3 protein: SARAGLLGFNEQF
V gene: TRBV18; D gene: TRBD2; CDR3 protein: ASSPIQLAGGLVEQY
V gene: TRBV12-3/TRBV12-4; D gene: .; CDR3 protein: ASTWATGELF
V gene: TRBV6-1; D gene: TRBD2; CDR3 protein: ASSPESSGLKNEQY
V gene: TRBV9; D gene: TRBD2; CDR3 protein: ASSHPMREGLDTQY
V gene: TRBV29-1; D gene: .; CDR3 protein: SVAGGVGPTQETQY
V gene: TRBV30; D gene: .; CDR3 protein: AWKREETQY
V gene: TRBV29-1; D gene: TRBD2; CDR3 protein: SVEDGGLGVDEQF
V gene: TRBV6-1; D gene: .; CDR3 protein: ASSKQGTPYEQY
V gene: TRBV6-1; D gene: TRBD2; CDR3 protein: ASTLGREGLGTGELF
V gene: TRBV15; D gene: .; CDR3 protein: ATSVRTAEQY
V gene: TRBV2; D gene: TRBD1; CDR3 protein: ASSSGTGDNEQY
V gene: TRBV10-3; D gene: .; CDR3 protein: AITRDGLGDEQF
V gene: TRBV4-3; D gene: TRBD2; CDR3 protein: ASSRGLAQETQY
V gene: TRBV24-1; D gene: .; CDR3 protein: ATSDERISSYNEQF
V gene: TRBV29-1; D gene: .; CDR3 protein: SVGTKQETQY
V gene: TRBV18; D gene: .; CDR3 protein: ASSSRGTITEQF
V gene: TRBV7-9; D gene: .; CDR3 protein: ASSLGFGGNNEQF
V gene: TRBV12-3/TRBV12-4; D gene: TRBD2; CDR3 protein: ASSLAAGGPGYNEQF
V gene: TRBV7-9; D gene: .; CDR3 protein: ASTIFNTGELF
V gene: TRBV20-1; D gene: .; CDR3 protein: SASRVDTQY
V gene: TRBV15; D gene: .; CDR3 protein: ATSGSDGETQY
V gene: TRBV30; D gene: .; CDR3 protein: AWSWTPAPDNEQF
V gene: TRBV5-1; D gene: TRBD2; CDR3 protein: ASSLDNRSGGEQF
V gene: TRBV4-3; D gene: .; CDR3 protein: ASSQVDQGTGNEQF
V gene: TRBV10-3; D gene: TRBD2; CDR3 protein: ASDGTSGTGGDTQY
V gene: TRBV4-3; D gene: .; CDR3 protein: ASSQDSLGAYEQY
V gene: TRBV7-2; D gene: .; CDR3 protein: ASSSWAGEQF
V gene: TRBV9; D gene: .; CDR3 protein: ASSDNSGSTVTDTQY
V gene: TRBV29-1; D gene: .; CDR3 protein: SVEGPVGETQY
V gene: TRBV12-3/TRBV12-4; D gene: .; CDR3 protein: ASSRRPGMDEKLF
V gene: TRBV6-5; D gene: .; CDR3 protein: ASSYSSAANTEAF
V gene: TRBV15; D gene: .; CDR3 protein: ATSGTGLGTGELF
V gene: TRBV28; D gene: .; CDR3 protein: ASSFGGRTYNEQF
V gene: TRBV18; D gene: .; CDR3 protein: ASSPPGLASMNTEAF
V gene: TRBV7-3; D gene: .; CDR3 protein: ASSLSPNTGELF
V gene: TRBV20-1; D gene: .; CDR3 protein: SARKGLSTDTQY
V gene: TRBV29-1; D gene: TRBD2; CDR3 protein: SVVLAGGHIQY
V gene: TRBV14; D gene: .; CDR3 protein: ASSREYQQF
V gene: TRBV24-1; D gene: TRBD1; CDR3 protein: ATSDSQFGTGDTGELF
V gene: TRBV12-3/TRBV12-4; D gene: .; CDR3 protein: ASRTSTSTDTQY
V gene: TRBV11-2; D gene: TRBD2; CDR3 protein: ASSAREVSGTRLNQETQY
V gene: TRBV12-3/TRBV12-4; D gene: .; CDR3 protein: ASRVTGTTGELF
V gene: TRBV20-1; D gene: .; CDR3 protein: SGVGGDGSTEAF
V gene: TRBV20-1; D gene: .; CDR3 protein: SALQGDYSNQPQH
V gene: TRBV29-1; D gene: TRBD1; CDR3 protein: SVDDRVNTEAF
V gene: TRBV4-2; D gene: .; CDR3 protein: ASSQELGRRGLAGELF
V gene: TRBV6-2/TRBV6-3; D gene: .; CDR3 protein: ASTSVFYEQY
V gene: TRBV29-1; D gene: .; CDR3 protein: SPSGQSVHEQY
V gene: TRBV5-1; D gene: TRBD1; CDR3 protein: ASSIGDRGETQY
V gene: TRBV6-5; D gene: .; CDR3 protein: ASSSIGPGTLYNEQF
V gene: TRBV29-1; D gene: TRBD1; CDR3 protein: SVPGQGVADTQY
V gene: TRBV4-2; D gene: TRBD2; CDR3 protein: ASSHGLAGLDYNEQF